These 9 T cell receptor beta chains were all obtained from the same sample, sequenced in a study of human T cells and chemical hapten exposure (dated by TCRdb to 2020 to 2022). Library preparation was by RACE. The run used a NextSeq 500. TCRdb handled the public reads itself, with Q25 trimming in fastp and clone calling in MiXCR, and kept productive beta chains. Entries that share a CDR3 protein sequence are merged under the most common genes and DNA. The sample contains 210,000 or so distinct CDR3 sequences, 24% of them found a single time. The ten largest account for about 2.5% of the sample. The label giving this sample's time point can be read as: patch test 3, about 24 weeks after DPC sensitization. Read against the paper, the sample's treatment or condition label means: therapeutic diphenylcyclopropenone sensitization with weekly scalp DPC. The sample here was whole blood, taken in connection with sensitization to the hapten diphenylcyclopropenone (DPC). The receptors were sampled from a woman between 35 and 50 years old with alopecia areata. Some clones in this sample may be carry-over from other donors' samples.

This clonotype was picked up a small number of times. V gene TRBV28 combines with J gene TRBJ2-2; 8 nucleotides match TRBD2. Germline CDR1 reads MDHEN; CDR2 reads SYDVKM. This CDR3 comprises 17 residues. J was trimmed by 4 bases and V by 4 bases; bases with no gene match: 11. The CDR3: CASSSRLSGSFTGELFF. The CDR3 DNA is TGTGCCAGCAGTTCACGTTTGAGCGGGAGTTTCACCGGGGAGCTGTTTTTT.

The chain couples TRBV20-1 to TRBJ2-5, with 11 nucleotides matching TRBD2. With V trimmed by 0 bases and J by 4 bases, 19 bases remained unmatched. The CDR3 totals 20 residues. Germline CDR1 reads DFQATT; CDR2 reads SNEGSKA (reference sequence). CDR3 residues: CSARDRTSGPAGSWGETQYF. The CDR3 DNA sequence: TGCAGTGCTAGAGATAGGACTAGCGGGCCAGCAGGAAGTTGGGGAGAGACCCAGTACTTC.

This clonotype was recorded at least ten times. The chain combines TRBV7-9 with TRBJ2-7; no definite D call. The V end was cut by 5 bases, the J end by 7 bases, with 18 bases between. Germline CDR1 and CDR2: SEHNR and FQNEAQ (reference sequence). The CDR3 totals 14 residues. In DNA, the CDR3 is TGTGCCAGCAGCCCCGTCACCGGACGGGCGGAGCAGTACTTC. This gives the protein CASSPVTGRAEQYF.

This clonotype was detected ten times or more. V usage is TRBV6-2 or TRBV6-3 and J usage is TRBJ1-6; D is uncertain. Trimming pared 6 bases from V and 4 bases from J, leaving 13 bases between. The germline V gene has CDR1 MNHEY and CDR2 SVGEGT. This CDR3 region has 15 residues. CDR3 amino acids: CASSSRTAYNSPLHF. The CDR3 coding sequence is TGTGCCAGCAGCTCCAGGACGGCGTATAATTCACCCCTCCACTTT.

This chain uses TRBV6-1 with TRBJ1-1; D not certain. The CDR3 has 13 amino acids. Trimming took 2 bases from V and 5 from J, leaving 9 bases between them. Germline CDR1 MNHNS, CDR2 SASEGT. CDR3 amino acids: CASSEKDWTEAFF. CDR3 coding DNA: TGTGCCAGCAGTGAAAAGGATTGGACTGAAGCTTTCTTT.

This clonotype was recorded a few times. The chain recombines TRBV6-5 with TRBJ1-2; a possible D gene is TRBD1 (6 bases). The V gene's germline CDR1 is MNHEY and CDR2 SVGAGI. CDR3 length equals 14 residues. Between the trimmed V and J ends, which lost 5 bases and 5 bases, there was a span of 15 bases. The CDR3 DNA reads as TGTGCCAGCAGTCACGGTCGGACAGATTATGGCTACACCTTC. Its translation: CASSHGRTDYGYTF.

In its sample, this clonotype was seen a few times. V and J are TRBV5-6 and TRBJ2-7; a possible D gene is TRBD1 (6 bases). CDR1 is SGHDT, CDR2 YYEEEE, per germline. This CDR3 has 13 amino acids. V was cut by 3 bases and J by 3 bases, with 10 bases left in between. CDR3 region: CASSSRQVYEQYF. The CDR3 DNA reads as TGTGCCAGCAGCTCCCGACAGGTCTACGAGCAGTACTTC. The complete variable domain, with remaining parts taken from reference TRBV5-6 and TRBJ2-7, reads DAGVTQSPTHLIKTRGQQVTLRCSPKSGHDTVSWYQQALGQGPQFIFQYYEEEERQRGNFPDRFSGHQFPNYSSELNVNALLLGDSALYLCASSSRQVYEQYFGPGTRLTVT.

The chain couples TRBV20-1 to TRBJ2-5; D not resolved. Germline V gene lookup returns CDR1 DFQATT and CDR2 SNEGSKA (reference sequence). The CDR3 length is 13 residues. The V end lost 3 bases, the J end lost 1 base, and 9 bases lay between the germline ends. The CDR3 DNA is TGCAGTGCTAGGGACCGACTCCAAGAGACCCAGTACTTC. Translated: CSARDRLQETQYF.

The V gene is TRBV11-2, the J gene TRBJ2-6; D unresolved. CDR3 length: 17 amino acids. Per germline, CDR1 SGHAT and CDR2 FQNNGV. Deletions cut 0 bases from V and 0 bases from J, with 9 bases between. The CDR3 region has the DNA TGTGCCAGCAGCTTAGATTTGGGCGGCTCTGGGGCCAACGTCCTGACTTTC. Translated, it gives CASSLDLGGSGANVLTF.